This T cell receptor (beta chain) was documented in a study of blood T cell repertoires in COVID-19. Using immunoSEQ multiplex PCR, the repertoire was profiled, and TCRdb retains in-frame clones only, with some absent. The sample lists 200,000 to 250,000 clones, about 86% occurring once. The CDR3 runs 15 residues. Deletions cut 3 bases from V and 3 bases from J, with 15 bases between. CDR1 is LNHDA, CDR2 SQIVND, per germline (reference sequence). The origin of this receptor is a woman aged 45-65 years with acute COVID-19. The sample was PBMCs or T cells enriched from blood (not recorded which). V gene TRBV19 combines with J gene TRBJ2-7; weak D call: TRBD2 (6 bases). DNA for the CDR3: TGTGCCAGTAGTATCGGGTCGGGAGAGGTCTACGAGCAGTACTTC. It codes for CASSIGSGEVYEQYF.